The clone carrying this T cell receptor beta chain was found a few times. Its antigen is as yet unknown. The CDR3 is 14 residues long. V shed 6 bases and J 6 bases; nucleotides not matched to a gene: 8. Germline CDR1 SEHNR, CDR2 FQNEAQ (reference sequence). This sample stems from a study of beta chain features in type 1 diabetes. On the study more broadly: Healthy donors resembled patients in age, gender and cell yields. Study-level points and caveats: In all four CD4+ subsets, TCRB CDR3 length was significantly, moderately reduced in type 1 diabetes.

Of the isolated RNA, all was reverse transcribed, and so the sequenced material was expressed TCRB transcripts. Data came from immunoSEQ multiplex PCR; TCRdb stores just in-frame clones and leaves some out. This sample has over 150,000 clones; about 8.5% occur once, and the top ten carry 0.65%. This TCR came from a man aged 18 to 30 in good health. Sequenced sample: central memory CD4+ T cells from blood. The gene calls are TRBV7-9 and TRBJ1-2; 9 bases line up with TRBD1. CDR3: CASRETGGNNGYTF. The DNA of the CDR3 is TGTGCCAGCAGAGAAACAGGGGGCAATAATGGCTACACCTTC.